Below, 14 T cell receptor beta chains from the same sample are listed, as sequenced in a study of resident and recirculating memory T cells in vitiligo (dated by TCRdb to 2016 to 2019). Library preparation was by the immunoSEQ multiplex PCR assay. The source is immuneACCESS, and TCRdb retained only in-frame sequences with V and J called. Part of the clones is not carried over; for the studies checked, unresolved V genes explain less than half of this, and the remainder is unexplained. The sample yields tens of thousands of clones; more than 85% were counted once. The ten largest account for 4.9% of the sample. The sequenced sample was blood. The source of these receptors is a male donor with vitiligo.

This CDR3 reads CASSQPARGTNQPQHF. The DNA of the CDR3 is TGCGCCAGCAGCCAGCCAGCCAGGGGGACGAATCAGCCCCAGCATTTT. The chain combines TRBV4-1 with TRBJ1-5; 7 bases agree with TRBD1. Trimming took 3 bases from V and 4 from J; bases not matched to a gene: 9. CDR1 is MGHRA and CDR2 is YSYEKL in the germline V gene. The length of the CDR3 is 16 residues.

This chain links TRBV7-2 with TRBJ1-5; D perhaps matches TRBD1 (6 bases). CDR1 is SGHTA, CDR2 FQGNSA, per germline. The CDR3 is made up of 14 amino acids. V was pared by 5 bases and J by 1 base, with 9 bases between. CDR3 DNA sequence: TGTGCCAGCAGCGAACAGGGAAGCAATCAGCCCCAGCATTTT. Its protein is CASSEQGSNQPQHF. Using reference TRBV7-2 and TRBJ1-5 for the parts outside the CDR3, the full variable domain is GAGVSQSPSNKVTEKGKDVELRCDPISGHTALYWYRQSLGQGLEFLIYFQGNSAPDKSGLPSDRFSAERTGGSVSTLTIQRTQQEDSAVYLCASSEQGSNQPQHFGDGTRLSIL.

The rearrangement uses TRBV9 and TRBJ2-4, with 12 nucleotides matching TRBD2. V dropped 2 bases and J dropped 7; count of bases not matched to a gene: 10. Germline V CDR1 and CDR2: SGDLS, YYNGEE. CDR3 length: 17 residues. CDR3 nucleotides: TGTGCCAGCAGCGTCGGACTAGCGGGAAAACAGGGTAACATTCAGTACTTC. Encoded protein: CASSVGLAGKQGNIQYF.

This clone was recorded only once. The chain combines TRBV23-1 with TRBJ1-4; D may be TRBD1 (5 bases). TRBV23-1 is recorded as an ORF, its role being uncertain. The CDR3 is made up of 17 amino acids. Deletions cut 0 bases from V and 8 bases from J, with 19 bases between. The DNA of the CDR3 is TGCGCCAGCAGTCAATCGGGACTCAAAGGCGATGGGGAAAAACTGTTTTTT. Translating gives CASSQSGLKGDGEKLFF.

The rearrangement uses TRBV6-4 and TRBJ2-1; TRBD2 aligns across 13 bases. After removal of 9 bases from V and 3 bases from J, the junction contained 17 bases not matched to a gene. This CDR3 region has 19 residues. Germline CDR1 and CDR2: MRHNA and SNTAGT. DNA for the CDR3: TGTGCCAGACAAGCGATCACTAGCGGGGGGGCCGGATTCTACAATGAGCAGTTCTTC. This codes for CARQAITSGGAGFYNEQFF.

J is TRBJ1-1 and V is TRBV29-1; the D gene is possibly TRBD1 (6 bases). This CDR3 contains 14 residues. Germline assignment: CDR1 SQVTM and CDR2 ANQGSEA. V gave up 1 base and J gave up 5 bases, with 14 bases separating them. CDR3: CSVEVGAVGTEAFF. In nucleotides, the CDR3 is TGCAGCGTTGAAGTGGGGGCTGTTGGAACTGAAGCTTTCTTT.

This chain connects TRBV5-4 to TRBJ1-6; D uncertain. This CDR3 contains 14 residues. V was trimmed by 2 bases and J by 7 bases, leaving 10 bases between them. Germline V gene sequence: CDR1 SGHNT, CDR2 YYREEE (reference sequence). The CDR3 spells CASSLDSVNSPLHF. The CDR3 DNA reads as TGTGCCAGCAGCTTAGATAGTGTCAATTCACCCCTCCACTTT.

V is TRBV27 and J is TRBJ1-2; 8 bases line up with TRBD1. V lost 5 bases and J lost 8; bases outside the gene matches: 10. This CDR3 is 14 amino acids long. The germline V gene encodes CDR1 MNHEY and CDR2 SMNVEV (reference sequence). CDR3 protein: CASSANRGDKGYTF. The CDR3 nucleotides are TGTGCCAGCAGTGCGAACAGGGGGGACAAAGGCTACACCTTC.

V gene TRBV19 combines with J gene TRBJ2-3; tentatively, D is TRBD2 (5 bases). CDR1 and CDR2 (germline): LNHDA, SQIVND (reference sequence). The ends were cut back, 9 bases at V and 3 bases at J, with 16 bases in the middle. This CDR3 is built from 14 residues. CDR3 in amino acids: CASAYGLRTDTQYF. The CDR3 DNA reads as TGTGCCAGCGCGTACGGACTCCGTACAGATACGCAGTATTTT. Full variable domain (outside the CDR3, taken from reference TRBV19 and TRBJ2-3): DGGITQSPKYLFRKEGQNVTLSCEQNLNHDAMYWYRQDPGQGLRLIYYSQIVNDFQKGDIAEGYSVSREKKESFPLTVTSAQKNPTAFYLCASAYGLRTDTQYFGPGTRLTVL.

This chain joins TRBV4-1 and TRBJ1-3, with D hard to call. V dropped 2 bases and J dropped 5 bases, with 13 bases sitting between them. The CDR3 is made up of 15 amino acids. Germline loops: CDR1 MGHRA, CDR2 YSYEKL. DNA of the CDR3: TGCGCCAGCAGCCAATTAGCCCTACCCAGAAACACCATATATTTT. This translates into CASSQLALPRNTIYF.

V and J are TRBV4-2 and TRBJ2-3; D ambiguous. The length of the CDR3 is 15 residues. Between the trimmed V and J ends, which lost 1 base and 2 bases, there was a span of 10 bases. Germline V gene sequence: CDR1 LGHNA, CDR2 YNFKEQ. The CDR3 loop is CASSQVQASTDTQYF. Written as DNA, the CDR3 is TGTGCCAGCAGCCAAGTTCAGGCCTCCACAGATACGCAGTATTTT.

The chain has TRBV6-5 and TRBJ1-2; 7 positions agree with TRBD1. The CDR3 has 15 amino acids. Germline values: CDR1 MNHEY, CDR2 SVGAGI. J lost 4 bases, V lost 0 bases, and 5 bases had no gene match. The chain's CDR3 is CASSYSMDRSYGYTF. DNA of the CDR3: TGTGCCAGCAGTTACTCGATGGACAGGAGCTATGGCTACACCTTC.

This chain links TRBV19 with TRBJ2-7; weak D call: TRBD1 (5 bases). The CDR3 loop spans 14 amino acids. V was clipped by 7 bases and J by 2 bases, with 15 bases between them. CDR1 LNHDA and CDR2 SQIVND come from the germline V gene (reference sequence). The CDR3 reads CASTTDNPTYEQYF. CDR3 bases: TGTGCCAGTACCACGGACAACCCCACCTACGAGCAGTACTTC.

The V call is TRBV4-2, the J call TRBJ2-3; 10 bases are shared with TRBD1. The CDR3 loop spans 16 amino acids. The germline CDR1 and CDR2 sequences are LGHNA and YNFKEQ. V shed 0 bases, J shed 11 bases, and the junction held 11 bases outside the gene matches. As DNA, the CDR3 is TGTGCCAGCAGCCAAGAACCGGGACAGGGGCCCCAGGGGCAGTATTTT. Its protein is CASSQEPGQGPQGQYF.